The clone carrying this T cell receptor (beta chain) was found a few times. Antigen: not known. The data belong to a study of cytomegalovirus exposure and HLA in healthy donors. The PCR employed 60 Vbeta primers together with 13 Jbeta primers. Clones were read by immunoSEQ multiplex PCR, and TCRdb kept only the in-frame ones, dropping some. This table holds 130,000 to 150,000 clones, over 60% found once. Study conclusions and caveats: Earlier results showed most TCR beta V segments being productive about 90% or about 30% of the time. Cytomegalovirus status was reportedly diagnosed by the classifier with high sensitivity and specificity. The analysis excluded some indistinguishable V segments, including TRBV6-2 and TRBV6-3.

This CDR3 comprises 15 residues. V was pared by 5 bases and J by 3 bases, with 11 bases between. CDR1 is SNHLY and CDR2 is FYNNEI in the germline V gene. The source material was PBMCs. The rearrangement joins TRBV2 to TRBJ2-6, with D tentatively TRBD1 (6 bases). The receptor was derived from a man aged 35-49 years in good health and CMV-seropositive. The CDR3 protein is CASSSQGYGANVLTF. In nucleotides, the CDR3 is TGTGCCAGCAGTTCTCAGGGGTATGGGGCCAACGTCCTGACTTTC.